This T cell receptor (beta chain) was captured in a study of post-analysis software for immune sequencing data (dated by TCRdb to about 2015). Looking at the study overall: Recorded disease courses included relapsing-remitting, secondary progressive and progressive-relapsing multiple sclerosis, with some patients lacking subtype annotation. The patient repertoires were compared against approximately eleven previously published healthy control repertoires obtained from donors aged 6 to 25 years. A subset of samples was prepared in parallel using single-end sample barcoding, then pooled and co-amplified after Illumina adapter ligation. Summary of the overall study and its limitations: Patients showed significantly higher frequencies than controls for a handful of TRBV segments, among them TRBV5-6, TRBV5-1 and TRBV20-1. Direct clustering with F measure showed strong co-clustering of samples prepared in the same batch, prompting a batch-effect correction. The multiple sclerosis patient group was slightly younger than the control group. Normalized Chao1 diversity was significantly lower in multiple sclerosis patients than controls, suggesting substantial peripheral T-cell clonal expansion.

Trimming leaves V shorter by 3 bases and J shorter by 6 bases, with the junction holding 20 bases beyond the gene matches. The CDR3 runs 20 amino acids, cysteine and phenylalanine included. CDR3 DNA is the only sequence kept; it has 60 bases, read in frame from the first base. CDR1 is given as KGHSH and CDR2 as LQKENI, both from the germline V gene. To demonstrate the VDJtools post-analysis software, the study profiled TCR beta repertoires from the peripheral blood of 13 young patients with multiple sclerosis. The multiple sclerosis patients were children and adolescents ranging in age from 6 to 15 years. Library creation used PCR. Sequencer: Illumina HiSeq 2500. Unique molecular identifiers were incorporated into TCR beta cDNA libraries to reduce PCR and sequencing biases. Approximately 500,000 cDNA molecules were obtained for every 1 to 10 million input T cells, so each molecule roughly corresponded to one T cell. The patient libraries were prepared and sequenced using the same protocol as the earlier healthy control dataset. Samples belonging to the same batch were prepared together, multiplexed and sequenced on a shared HiSeq lane. In the source study's methods: Raw barcoded reads were processed with MIGEC, discarding single-read molecular identifier groups before consensus assembly and CDR3 extraction. Clonotype tables were post-analysed with VDJtools, normalizing diversity by down-sampling all datasets to the smallest sample size. To correct batch-related cross-sample contamination, repertoire overlap clustering matched CDR3 amino acid sequences but not nucleotide sequences. TCRdb trimmed the raw reads at Q25, called clones with MiXCR and kept productive beta chains. Each entry is one CDR3 protein sequence, shown with its most common DNA and genes. These V and J calls derive from TCRdb rather than the authors' analysis. The table for this sample lists about 540,000 distinct CDR3 sequences; 34% of them were counted only once. 6% of the sample comes from the top ten.

This clonotype was seen a handful of times. The specificity of this receptor is unknown. One base away there is no much larger clone; base qualities are not given. The rearrangement joined TRBV18 to TRBJ2-7; 13 middle bases align to TRBD2. The sequencing input was blood. The receptor's source is a girl aged 2-17 years with multiple sclerosis. For the CDR3, the sequence is CASSPGRGLAGPNLKGEQYF. The bases are TGTGCCAGCTCACCCGGACGGGGACTAGCGGGGCCCAATCTAAAGGGCGAGCAGTACTTC. Here the CDR3 is joined to the reference TRBV18 and TRBJ2-7 genes, and the full variable domain is: NAGVMQNPRHLVRRRGQEARLRCSPMKGHSHVYWYRQLPEEGLKFMVYLQKENIIDESGMPKERFSAEFPKEGPSILRIQQVVRGDSAAYFCASSPGRGLAGPNLKGEQYFGPGTRLTVT.